Listed below are T cell receptor beta chains from one sample, sequenced in a study of cytomegalovirus exposure and HLA in healthy donors. The protocol was immunoSEQ multiplex PCR, while the TCRdb copy is restricted to in-frame clones and leaves out a portion. The sample has around 120,000 clones; roughly 77% are singletons. Sequencing was performed on PBMCs. The source of these receptors is a man aged 18 to 35 in good health and CMV-seronegative. Each CDR3 is given with its conserved first and last residue. The order of the fields is D gene, V gene, clone size, J gene, CDR3 DNA, CDR3 protein. D genes are given only for firm matches. The listing skips clone size in some rows; elsewhere it reads once, few, many or a size class.

D gene: .
V gene: TRBV10-1
clone size: .
J gene: TRBJ1-6
CDR3 DNA: TGCGCCAGCAATTTGAGCTCCTATAATTCACCCCTCCACTTT
CDR3 protein: CASNLSSYNSPLHF

D gene: .
V gene: TRBV6-5
clone size: .
J gene: TRBJ1-1
CDR3 DNA: TGTGCCAGCAGTCAAAGGACACCGAACACTGAAGCTTTCTTT
CDR3 protein: CASSQRTPNTEAFF

D gene: TRBD1
V gene: TRBV6-5
clone size: .
J gene: TRBJ1-2
CDR3 DNA: TGTGCCAGCAGCCGGGACAGGGGGTTAGATGGCTACACCTTC
CDR3 protein: CASSRDRGLDGYTF

D gene: .
V gene: TRBV25-1
clone size: .
J gene: TRBJ2-1
CDR3 DNA: TGTGCCAGCAGTGAAGGAAGGGGGTACAATGAGCAGTTCTTC
CDR3 protein: CASSEGRGYNEQFF

D gene: TRBD1
V gene: TRBV27
clone size: once
J gene: TRBJ2-2
CDR3 DNA: TGTGCCAGCAGCTCTATCGGGACAGGGGTCGGGGAGCTGTTTTTT
CDR3 protein: CASSSIGTGVGELFF

D gene: TRBD1
V gene: TRBV9
clone size: .
J gene: TRBJ1-2
CDR3 DNA: TGTGCCAGCAGCGTAGATGCGGGACAGGCCTATGGCTACACCTTC
CDR3 protein: CASSVDAGQAYGYTF

D gene: .
V gene: TRBV7-9
clone size: .
J gene: TRBJ1-1
CDR3 DNA: TGTGCCAGCAGCTTATTTGACAAGAACACTGAAGCTTTCTTT
CDR3 protein: CASSLFDKNTEAFF

D gene: .
V gene: TRBV7-9
clone size: .
J gene: TRBJ2-7
CDR3 DNA: TGTGCCAGCACCTTGGGGACACTCTCGTGGGGCGAGCAGTACTTC
CDR3 protein: CASTLGTLSWGEQYF

D gene: .
V gene: TRBV18
clone size: once
J gene: TRBJ1-6
CDR3 DNA: TGTGCCAGCTCTCAACAGGGTGACGCACCCCTCCACTTT
CDR3 protein: CASSQQGDAPLHF

D gene: .
V gene: TRBV11-2
clone size: .
J gene: TRBJ1-3
CDR3 DNA: TGTGCCAGCAGCTTAGGCGGGGTCTCTGGAAACACCATATATTTT
CDR3 protein: CASSLGGVSGNTIYF

D gene: TRBD1
V gene: TRBV6-1
clone size: .
J gene: TRBJ1-2
CDR3 DNA: TGTGCCAGCAGCCGACAGGGGGGTGACTATGGCTACACCTTC
CDR3 protein: CASSRQGGDYGYTF

D gene: TRBD1
V gene: TRBV9
clone size: once
J gene: TRBJ1-4
CDR3 DNA: TGTGCCAGCAGCGTAGAGGTACAGGGGAATGAAAAACTGTTTTTT
CDR3 protein: CASSVEVQGNEKLFF

D gene: TRBD2
V gene: TRBV19
clone size: .
J gene: TRBJ2-5
CDR3 DNA: TGTGCCAGTAGCACACCTCTAGCGGGGGGGCTCGGAGAGACCCAGTACTTC
CDR3 protein: CASSTPLAGGLGETQYF

D gene: TRBD1
V gene: TRBV9
clone size: few
J gene: TRBJ2-7
CDR3 DNA: TGTGCCAGCAGTGAGGCGGGACAGGGGGCCGACGAGCAGTACTTC
CDR3 protein: CASSEAGQGADEQYF

D gene: .
V gene: TRBV16
clone size: .
J gene: TRBJ1-1
CDR3 DNA: TGTGCCAGCAGCCAATCGAAACAGGGACACACTGAAGCTTTCTTT
CDR3 protein: CASSQSKQGHTEAFF

D gene: .
V gene: TRBV6-1
clone size: .
J gene: TRBJ1-1
CDR3 DNA: TGTGCCAGCACCGTCGACAGGAACACTGAAGCTTTCTTT
CDR3 protein: CASTVDRNTEAFF

D gene: TRBD1
V gene: TRBV11-3
clone size: .
J gene: TRBJ1-1
CDR3 DNA: TGTGCCAGCAGCCTTATCCCAGGGGGTGAAGCTTTCTTT
CDR3 protein: CASSLIPGGEAFF